This TCR beta chain was identified in a study of blood T cell repertoires in COVID-19. Study-level background: Spain, Italy and the United States supplied samples that represented acute and convalescent COVID-19. T cells, B-cell-depleted T cells, or PBMCs provided the cDNA or gDNA that served as material.

The CDR3 has 17 amino acids. Germline V gene data show CDR1 as SEHNR and CDR2 as FQNEAQ (reference sequence). Trimming took 1 base from V and 2 from J, leaving 12 bases between them. TCRdb's table, derived via immunoSEQ multiplex PCR, lists solely in-frame clones and lacks some. The sample comprises around 59,000 clones, around 81% of which are singletons, and more than 7% rests with the top ten. The TCR originated in a man aged 55 to 70 with acute or convalescent COVID-19. What was sequenced was peripheral blood. V and J are TRBV7-9 and TRBJ2-6; D not resolved. DNA for the CDR3: TGTGCCAGCAGCTTAGACTCCCTTTTCACTGGGGCCAACGTCCTGACTTTC. The encoded protein is CASSLDSLFTGANVLTF.